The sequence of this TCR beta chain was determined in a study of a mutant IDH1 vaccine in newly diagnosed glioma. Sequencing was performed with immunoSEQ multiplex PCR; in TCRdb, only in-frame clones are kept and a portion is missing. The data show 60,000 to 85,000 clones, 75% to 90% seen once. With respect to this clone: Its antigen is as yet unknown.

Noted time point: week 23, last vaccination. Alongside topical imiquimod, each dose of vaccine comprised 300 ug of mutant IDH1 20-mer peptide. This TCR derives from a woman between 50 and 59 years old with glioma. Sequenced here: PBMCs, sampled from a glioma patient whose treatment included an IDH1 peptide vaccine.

The CDR3 region is CASSERRGLNTGELFF. The CDR3 coding sequence is TGCGCCAGCAGTGAGCGGAGGGGGCTCAACACCGGGGAGCTGTTTTTT. The chain couples TRBV10-1 to TRBJ2-2; D may be TRBD1 (7 bases). The germline V gene encodes CDR1 WNHNN and CDR2 SYGVQD (reference sequence). The CDR3 length is 16 residues. Trimming shortened V by 2 bases and J by 2 bases, and 12 bases separated the two germline ends.